The clone carrying this TCR beta chain has just a few counts. Its antigen is undetermined. The length of the CDR3 is 14 residues. Deletions cut 7 bases from V and 2 bases from J, with 12 bases between. Germline values: CDR1 ENHRY, CDR2 SYGVKD. TCRdb's table, derived via immunoSEQ multiplex PCR, lists solely in-frame clones and lacks some. The sample includes about 160,000 clones, around 90% of them seen just once. This record belongs to a study of T cell responses to AZD1222 COVID-19 vaccine. Study results and limitations: At study baseline, merely several AZD1222 recipients were seropositive. In a largely white British group with more females than males, clonal diversity was possibly underestimated.

Sequencing used peripheral blood, obtained on day 0 of MenACWY control vaccination. The gene calls are TRBV10-3 and TRBJ2-1; no firm D call. The clonotype was recovered from an adult in good health. The CDR3 spells CAIKSDLTYNEQFF. CDR3 DNA: TGTGCCATCAAAAGCGACCTTACCTACAATGAGCAGTTCTTC.